This TCR beta chain was sequenced during a study of T cells after yellow fever vaccination. The CDR3 length is 13 residues. V lost 0 bases and J 7 bases, leaving 9 bases between the germline ends. From germline, CDR1 is LGHNA and CDR2 YNFKEQ. The study's findings and limits: Weaker overall was a secondary response that nonetheless peaked faster, on day 5 versus 15. Contaminating bulk clonotypes could be abundant in FACS-sorted repertoires.

A single count supports this clonotype. What it binds is unknown. Each CDR3 protein gets one entry after TCRdb re-called the 5' RACE reads with MiXCR. The sample has 300,000 to 400,000 distinct CDR3 sequences, around 10% seen once. The rearrangement joins TRBV4-2 to TRBJ1-2; D is uncertain. The input for sequencing was CD4+ T cells sorted from PBMCs, taken 45 days after the yellow fever booster vaccination. This TCR was recovered from a young man who received the YFV17D yellow fever vaccine. The CDR3 protein is CASSQDRSVGYTF. The CDR3 region has the DNA TGTGCCAGCAGCCAAGATCGGTCAGTTGGCTACACCTTC.